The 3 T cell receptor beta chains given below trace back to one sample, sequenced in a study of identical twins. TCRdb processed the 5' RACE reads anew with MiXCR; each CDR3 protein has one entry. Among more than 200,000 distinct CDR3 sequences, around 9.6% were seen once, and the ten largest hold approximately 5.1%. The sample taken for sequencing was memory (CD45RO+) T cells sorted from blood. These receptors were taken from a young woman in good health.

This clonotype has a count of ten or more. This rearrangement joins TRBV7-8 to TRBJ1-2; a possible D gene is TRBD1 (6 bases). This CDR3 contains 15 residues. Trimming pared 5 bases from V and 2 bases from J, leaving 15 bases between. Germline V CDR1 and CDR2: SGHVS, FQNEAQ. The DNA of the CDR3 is TGTGCCAGCAGCCCCGGACAGAGCTTAAACTATGGCTACACCTTC. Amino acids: CASSPGQSLNYGYTF.

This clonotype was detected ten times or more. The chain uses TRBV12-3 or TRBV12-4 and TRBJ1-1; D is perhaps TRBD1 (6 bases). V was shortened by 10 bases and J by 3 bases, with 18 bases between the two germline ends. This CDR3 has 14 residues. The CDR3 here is CATDFYPGDTEAFF. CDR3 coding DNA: TGTGCCACCGACTTCTACCCAGGGGACACTGAAGCTTTCTTT.

The CDR3 spells CATSGPAGVAGVSDTQYF. The CDR3 DNA is TGTGCCACCAGTGGTCCCGCAGGAGTAGCGGGAGTCTCAGATACGCAGTATTTT. The V and J genes are TRBV24-1 and TRBJ2-3; 9 nucleotides match TRBD2. The germline CDR1 and CDR2 sequences are KGHDR and SFDVKD. The CDR3 covers 18 residues. V lost 5 bases to trimming and J lost 4 bases; unmatched junction nucleotides: 15.